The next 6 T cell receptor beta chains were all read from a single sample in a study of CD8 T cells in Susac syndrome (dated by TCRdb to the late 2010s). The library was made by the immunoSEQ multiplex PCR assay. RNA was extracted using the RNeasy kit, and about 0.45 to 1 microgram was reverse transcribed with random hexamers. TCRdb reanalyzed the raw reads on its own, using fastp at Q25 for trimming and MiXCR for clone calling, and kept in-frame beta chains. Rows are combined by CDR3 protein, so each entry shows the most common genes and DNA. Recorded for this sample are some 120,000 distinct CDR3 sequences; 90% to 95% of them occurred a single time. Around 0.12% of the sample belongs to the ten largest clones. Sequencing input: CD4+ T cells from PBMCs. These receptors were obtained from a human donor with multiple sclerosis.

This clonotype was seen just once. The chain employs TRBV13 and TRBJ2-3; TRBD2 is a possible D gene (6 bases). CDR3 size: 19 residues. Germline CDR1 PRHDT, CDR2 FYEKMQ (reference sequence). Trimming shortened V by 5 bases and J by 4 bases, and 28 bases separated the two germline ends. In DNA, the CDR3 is TGTGCCAGCAGCCGTATCCCCCCTAGAGGCGGGGAGCCCCCAGATACGCAGTATTTT. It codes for CASSRIPPRGGEPPDTQYF.

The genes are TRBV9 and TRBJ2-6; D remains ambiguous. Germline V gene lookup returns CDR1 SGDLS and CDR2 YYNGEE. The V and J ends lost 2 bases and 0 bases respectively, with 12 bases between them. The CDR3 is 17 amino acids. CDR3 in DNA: TGTGCCAGCAGCGTGGAAAGGAGTCTCTCTGGGGCCAACGTCCTGACTTTC. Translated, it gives CASSVERSLSGANVLTF.

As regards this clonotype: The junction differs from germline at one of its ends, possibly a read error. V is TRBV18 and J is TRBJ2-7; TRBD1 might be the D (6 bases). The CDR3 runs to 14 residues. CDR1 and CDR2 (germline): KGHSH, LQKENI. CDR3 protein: CVSSPQGLSFEQYF. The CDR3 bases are TGTGTCAGCTCACCACAGGGTCTGAGCTTCGAGCAGTACTTC.

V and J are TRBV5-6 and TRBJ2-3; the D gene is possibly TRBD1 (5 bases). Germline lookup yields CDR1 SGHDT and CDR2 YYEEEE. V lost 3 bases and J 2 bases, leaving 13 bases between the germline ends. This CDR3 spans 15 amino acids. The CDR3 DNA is TGTGCCAGCAGCTCCTTGGGGCCCGACACAGATACGCAGTATTTT. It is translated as CASSSLGPDTDTQYF.

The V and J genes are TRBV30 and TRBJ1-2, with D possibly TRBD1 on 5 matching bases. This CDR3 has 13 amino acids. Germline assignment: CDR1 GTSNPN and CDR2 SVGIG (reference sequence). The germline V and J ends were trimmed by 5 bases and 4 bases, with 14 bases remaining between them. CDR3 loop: CAWLQGLAYGYTF. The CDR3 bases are TGTGCCTGGCTCCAGGGACTGGCCTATGGCTACACCTTC.

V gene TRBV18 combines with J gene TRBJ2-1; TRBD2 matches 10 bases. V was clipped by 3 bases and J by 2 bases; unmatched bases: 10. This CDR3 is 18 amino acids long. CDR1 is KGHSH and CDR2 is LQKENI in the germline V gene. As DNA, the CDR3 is TGTGCCAGCTCACCGCGGACTAGCGGAGCCAAAACCTACAATGAGCAGTTCTTC. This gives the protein CASSPRTSGAKTYNEQFF.